This T cell receptor beta chain was captured by sequencing in a study of blood T cells in healthy people across ages. This clonotype has just a few counts. For the second PCR, which ran for about 6 to 12 cycles, a sample-barcoded 5' primer and a J-beta primer mix were used. TCRdb processed the 5' RACE reads anew with MiXCR; each CDR3 protein has one entry. The profile shows some 710,000 distinct CDR3 sequences, 20% to 25% of them singletons. Sequenced: blood. This sequence originates from a man between 65 and 79 years old in good health.

In DNA, the CDR3 is TGTGCCAGTAGTATGGACTTTCAAGAGACCCAGTACTTC. This gives the protein CASSMDFQETQYF. The rearrangement links TRBV19 to TRBJ2-5; D might be TRBD2 (5 bases). Per the germline V gene, CDR1 is LNHDA and CDR2 is SQIVND (reference sequence). The CDR3 spans 13 residues. Between the trimmed V and J ends, which lost 3 bases and 2 bases, there was a span of 7 bases.